Here is one T cell receptor (beta chain) with its context. This specimen comes from a study of CD8 T cells in Susac syndrome. The sequenced target, TCR beta, came from blood CD8+ and CD4+ T cells. Negative isolation yielded the CD8+ and CD4+ T cells, while FACS enriched the TEMRA cells. Germline V lookup: CDR1 LGHNA, CDR2 YNFKEQ. The CDR3 totals 13 residues. V shed 1 base and J shed 9 bases, with 10 bases lying between them. With random hexamers, roughly 0.45 to 1 ug RNA was reverse transcribed. Amplification of the TCR beta CDR3 was carried out by immunoSEQ multiplex PCR, which spanned a total of 54 Vbeta and 13 Jbeta segments. TCRdb analysed the immunoSEQ multiplex PCR reads with MiXCR anew, one entry per CDR3 protein. The sample comprises some 170,000 distinct CDR3 sequences, about 95% of which are singletons, and 0.099% rests with the top ten.

The genes are TRBV4-2 and TRBJ2-1; D is perhaps TRBD1 or TRBD2 (6 bases each). Input material: CD4+ T cells from PBMCs. The clonotype comes from a human donor with Susac syndrome. CDR3: CASSQARGAEQFF. CDR3 coding DNA: TGTGCCAGCAGCCAAGCAAGGGGGGCTGAGCAGTTCTTC.